What follows are 16 T cell receptor beta chains derived from one specimen sequenced in a study of technical replicates of blood from a handful of donors. Libraries were prepared by immunoSEQ multiplex PCR; TCRdb keeps only in-frame clonotypes and omits some of them. The profile shows 100,000 or so clones, 96% of them singletons. Sample: T cells isolated from PBMCs. The receptors were gathered from a human donor in good health.

J is TRBJ2-1 and V is TRBV5-1, with TRBD2 matching over 10 bases. After removal of 4 bases from V and 6 bases from J, the junction contained 10 bases not matched to a gene. CDR3 length: 16 amino acids. Germline V lookup: CDR1 SGHRS, CDR2 YFSETQ. The CDR3 here is CASSLGLAGGPNEQFF. CDR3 nucleotide sequence: TGCGCCAGCAGCCTGGGGTTAGCGGGGGGTCCCAATGAGCAGTTCTTC.

The rearrangement links TRBV19 to TRBJ1-1; 9 bases map to TRBD1. The CDR3 length is 15 residues. The germline gives CDR1 LNHDA, CDR2 SQIVND (reference sequence). The V segment lost 6 bases and the J segment 3 bases; nucleotides outside the gene matches: 8. The CDR3 region has the DNA TGTGCCAGTAGCCCCCGGACAGGGGTAGACACTGAAGCTTTCTTT. This sequence encodes CASSPRTGVDTEAFF.

This chain links TRBV6-5 with TRBJ2-1, with TRBD2 matching 9 bases. In germline, CDR1 is MNHEY, CDR2 SVGAGI. The CDR3 loop spans 16 amino acids. V was pared by 0 bases and J by 4 bases, with 4 bases of the junction left unmatched. This chain's CDR3 is CASSYSIAGVYNEQFF. CDR3 DNA: TGTGCCAGCAGTTACTCAATAGCGGGGGTGTACAATGAGCAGTTCTTC.

CDR3 residues: CASSEEMGSYGYTF. CDR3 nucleotide sequence: TGTGCCAGCAGTGAAGAGATGGGCAGCTATGGCTACACCTTC. The V gene is TRBV6-1, the J gene TRBJ1-2; unclear D gene. The CDR3 contains 14 residues. Germline V gene sequence: CDR1 MNHNS, CDR2 SASEGT. Trimming took off 1 base at V and 4 bases at J, with 10 bases between the two ends.

The V call is TRBV5-1, the J call TRBJ2-1, with D possibly being TRBD2 (5 bases). The CDR3 runs 14 residues. The germline V gene has CDR1 SGHRS and CDR2 YFSETQ. Trimming took off 0 bases at V and 11 bases at J, with 15 bases between the two ends. CDR3 in DNA: TGCGCCAGCAGCTTGGAAGCGAACGAGGGCAAGCAGTTCTTC. Protein product: CASSLEANEGKQFF.

J is TRBJ2-7 and V is TRBV19; TRBD2 aligns across 12 bases. Germline CDR1 reads LNHDA; CDR2 reads SQIVND (reference sequence). After removal of 6 bases from V and 2 bases from J, the junction contained 8 bases not matched to a gene. The CDR3 covers 16 residues. Here the CDR3 reads CASRRKTSGGTYEQYF. CDR3 coding DNA: TGTGCCAGTAGACGGAAGACTAGCGGGGGCACCTACGAGCAGTACTTC.

The chain has TRBV28 and TRBJ2-7; 7 nucleotides align to TRBD1. V lost 5 bases and J lost 3; bases outside the gene matches: 7. The CDR3 covers 14 residues. Per the germline V gene, CDR1 is MDHEN and CDR2 is SYDVKM. This CDR3 is CASSTLDRDYEQYF. The CDR3 nucleotides read TGTGCCAGCAGTACCCTTGACAGGGACTACGAGCAGTACTTC.

The chain uses TRBV27 and TRBJ2-1; 10 bases align to TRBD2. Germline trimming cut 3 bases from V and 6 bases from J; bases unmatched to any gene: 5. The CDR3 extends over 15 amino acids. CDR1 and CDR2 (germline): MNHEY, SMNVEV (reference sequence). Here the CDR3 reads CASSFLAGDSNEQFF. CDR3 coding DNA: TGTGCCAGCAGTTTCCTAGCGGGGGATAGCAATGAGCAGTTCTTC.

DNA of the CDR3: TGTGCCAGCAGTTTCAGCGGAAGCACAGATACGCAGTATTTT. Translated: CASSFSGSTDTQYF. The chain carries TRBV27 and TRBJ2-3; D is possibly TRBD2 (5 bases). CDR3 length: 14 residues. Germline assignment: CDR1 MNHEY and CDR2 SMNVEV (reference sequence). Trimming left V 3 bases short and J 0 bases short, with 7 bases between.

The CDR3 reads CASSSFQRVSYNEQFF. CDR3 coding DNA: TGTGCCAGCAGTTCCTTCCAGCGGGTCTCCTACAATGAGCAGTTCTTC. This chain links TRBV6-5 with TRBJ2-1; D might be TRBD2 (6 bases). Trimming stripped 4 bases from V and 0 bases from J, with 13 bases between. Germline loops: CDR1 MNHEY, CDR2 SVGAGI. The CDR3 extends over 16 amino acids.

This rearrangement joins TRBV5-1 to TRBJ2-2, with 9 bases matching TRBD1. V was pared by 3 bases and J by 1 base, with 1 base of the junction left unmatched. The germline gives CDR1 SGHRS, CDR2 YFSETQ. The CDR3 is 15 residues long. Written as DNA, the CDR3 is TGCGCCAGCAGCTGGGGACAGGGGAACACCGGGGAGCTGTTTTTT. Its translation is CASSWGQGNTGELFF.

The rearrangement links TRBV28 to TRBJ2-7; D not resolved. Trimming pared 3 bases from V and 0 bases from J, leaving 18 bases between. The CDR3 covers 17 residues. CDR1 and CDR2 from the germline V gene are MDHEN and SYDVKM. The CDR3 DNA follows: TGTGCCAGCAGTTTCCCCATAGCCCCAGCCAGCTCCTACGAGCAGTACTTC. As protein: CASSFPIAPASSYEQYF.

The chain recombines TRBV29-1 with TRBJ2-7; TRBD2 matches at 8 bases. Trimming took 4 bases from V and 5 from J; bases not matched to a gene: 1. CDR3 length: 11 amino acids. CDR1 is SQVTM, CDR2 ANQGSEA, per germline. The CDR3 reads CSVVAGNEQYF. The CDR3 coding sequence is TGCAGCGTTGTAGCGGGGAACGAGCAGTACTTC.

V usage is TRBV7-9 and J usage is TRBJ2-7, with 8 bases identical to TRBD1. The V segment lost 5 bases and the J segment 3 bases; nucleotides outside the gene matches: 9. CDR3 length: 15 amino acids. From germline, CDR1 is SEHNR and CDR2 FQNEAQ (reference sequence). The DNA of the CDR3 is TGTGCCAGCAGCCAAATTCGGACAGGGAACTACGAGCAGTACTTC. This codes for CASSQIRTGNYEQYF. Complete variable domain (other parts from reference TRBV7-9 and TRBJ2-7): DTGVSQNPRHKITKRGQNVTFRCDPISEHNRLYWYRQTLGQGPEFLTYFQNEAQLEKSRLLSDRFSAERPKGSFSTLEIQRTEQGDSAMYLCASSQIRTGNYEQYFGPGTRLTVT.

The chain recombines TRBV29-1 with TRBJ2-7; 9 bases line up with TRBD1. V shed 3 bases and J 2 bases; nucleotides not matched to a gene: 5. The CDR3 contains 14 residues. Germline CDR1 reads SQVTM; CDR2 reads ANQGSEA. As DNA, the CDR3 is TGCAGCGTTGAGACCGGGACAGGGACCTACGAGCAGTACTTC. Translation gives CSVETGTGTYEQYF.

The genes are TRBV19 and TRBJ2-3; 8 bases are a match to TRBD2. V shed 3 bases, J shed 5 bases, and the junction held 13 bases outside the gene matches. CDR1 is LNHDA, CDR2 SQIVND, per germline (reference sequence). This CDR3 has 17 amino acids. In DNA, the CDR3 is TGTGCCAGTAGTATTAGAATGCGGGGGGCCTTCGGAGATACGCAGTATTTT. The encoded protein is CASSIRMRGAFGDTQYF.